Below are 5 T cell receptor beta chains sequenced from a single sample in a study of CD8 T cells in Susac syndrome. Random hexamers served to reverse transcribe about 0.45 to 1 ug RNA. TCRdb ran MiXCR on the immunoSEQ multiplex PCR reads and lists one entry per CDR3 protein. The table has approximately 120,000 distinct CDR3 sequences, roughly 93% seen once. The sequenced sample was CD8+ T cells from PBMCs. The receptors here all came from a human donor with multiple sclerosis.

The rearrangement joins TRBV2 to TRBJ1-2; tentatively, D is TRBD1 (6 bases). This CDR3 region has 13 residues. Trimming pared 6 bases from V and 7 bases from J, leaving 15 bases between. Germline V gives CDR1 SNHLY, CDR2 FYNNEI. CDR3 amino acids: CASSQTGGFGYTF. CDR3 sequence (DNA): TGTGCCAGCAGCCAGACAGGAGGCTTTGGCTACACCTTC. Together with reference TRBV2 and TRBJ1-2, the CDR3 gives the full variable domain: EPEVTQTPSHQVTQMGQEVILRCVPISNHLYFYWYRQILGQKVEFLVSFYNNEISEKSEIFDDQFSVERPDGSNFTLKIRSTKLEDSAMYFCASSQTGGFGYTFGSGTRLTVV.

The chain recombines TRBV14 with TRBJ1-3; D gene ambiguous. The V gene's germline CDR1 is SGHDN and CDR2 FVKESK. V was trimmed by 3 bases and J by 8 bases, leaving 17 bases between them. The length of the CDR3 is 15 residues. DNA for the CDR3: TGTGCCAGCAGCCACGGAATCACGTCCGAGGACACCATATATTTT. Amino acids: CASSHGITSEDTIYF.

The CDR3 loop is CASSYYSYAPYEQYF. Written as DNA, the CDR3 is TGTGCCAGCAGTTACTATTCGTATGCTCCCTACGAGCAGTACTTC. This chain links TRBV6-2 or TRBV6-3 with TRBJ2-7; no clear D. Germline V gene lookup returns CDR1 MNHEY and CDR2 SVGEGT. V was pared by 1 base and J by 2 bases, with 12 bases between. CDR3 size: 15 residues.

V is TRBV6-5 and J is TRBJ1-1, with 7 bases that match TRBD1. This CDR3 has 16 amino acids. V trimming: 1 base; J trimming: 1 base; junction bases outside the gene matches: 6. Germline V lookup: CDR1 MNHEY, CDR2 SVGAGI. The CDR3 nucleotides are TGTGCCAGCAGTTACTGGGGGGACAGTTCGAACACTGAAGCTTTCTTT. Translation: CASSYWGDSSNTEAFF.

The chain carries TRBV20-1 and TRBJ2-5; 7 bases fit TRBD1. With V trimmed by 6 bases and J by 2 bases, 9 bases remained unmatched. Germline loops: CDR1 DFQATT, CDR2 SNEGSKA (reference sequence). The CDR3 contains 14 residues. CDR3 region: CSALMETGQETQYF. The CDR3 bases are TGCAGTGCCCTGATGGAGACAGGGCAAGAGACCCAGTACTTC.